This entry features one TCR beta chain sequence. No antigen is known for it. In the PCR, 60 Vbeta and 13 Jbeta primers were used. Study processing details: An analysis performed later counted about 80 million unique TCR beta chains (around 11 million of them shared). Sequencing used immunoSEQ multiplex PCR; TCRdb keeps in-frame clones, though not all of them. V, J and clone size reflect that table, while D and trimming were determined from the DNA. The sample shows about 130,000 clones, about 80% of them seen only once. The data belong to a study of cytomegalovirus exposure and HLA in healthy donors. Study-wide findings and caveats: Most subjects' HLA-A and HLA-B alleles were reportedly predicted from TCR beta sequences. Most of the CMV-associated TCR beta chains (in a later analysis) appeared to be HLA-restricted. Sequencing depth roughly uniform across donors was assumed in presence/absence analyses.

The CDR3 contains 14 residues. CDR1 and CDR2 (germline): MNHEY, SVGAGI. After removal of 7 bases from V and 1 base from J, the junction contained 3 bases not matched to a gene. This rearrangement joins TRBV6-5 to TRBJ2-3; 9 bases are shared with TRBD2. The receptor comes from a woman aged 40 to 55 in good health and CMV-seronegative. The source material was PBMCs. CDR3: CASKTSGGTDTQYF. The DNA of the CDR3 is TGTGCCAGCAAGACTAGCGGCGGCACAGATACGCAGTATTTT.